The source of this TCR beta chain is a study of breast tumors, draining lymph nodes, adjacent tissues. This clonotype came up many times. Its matching antigen is unknown. Axillary draining lymph nodes of breast cancer patients supplied the node samples. General study results and limits: Compared with basal-like, luminal-like tumors shared significantly more repertoire with nontumor tissue. Compared with lymph nodes, tumors were less diverse; compared with nontumor tissue, more. The data were judged consistent with most tumor T cells coming from lymph node and expanding in tumor.

TCRdb reprocessed the multiplex PCR reads with MiXCR, giving one entry per CDR3 protein. The data show about 140,000 distinct CDR3 sequences, with 30% to 35% seen just once and roughly 2.2% held by the top ten. The CDR3 is made up of 17 amino acids. Germline V lookup: CDR1 SGHKS, CDR2 YYEKEE (reference sequence). J gave up 5 bases and V 2 bases, and 11 bases lay outside the gene matches. The receptor was derived from a female donor with breast cancer. Some clones in this sample may be carry-over from other donors' samples. Sequencing used axillary lymph node tissue. V usage is TRBV5-5 and J usage is TRBJ2-2; 8 positions match TRBD1. The DNA of the CDR3 is TGTGCCAGCAGCTTTCACCAGGGGGCCCGGCGGACCGGGGAGCTGTTTTTT. Amino acid sequence: CASSFHQGARRTGELFF.